These 3 T cell receptor beta chains were all obtained from the same sample, sequenced in a study of response to subunit inactivated influenza vaccine. TCRdb re-analysed the RT-PCR reads in MiXCR, keeping a single row per CDR3 protein. The sample lists about 700,000 distinct CDR3 sequences, roughly 15% occurring once. The specimen comprised PBMCs from blood, sampled approximately 15 days before vaccination. These receptors originate from a man aged 45-60 years who received an inactivated influenza vaccine.

The sample holds a few counts of this clonotype. This chain joins TRBV9 and TRBJ2-5, with TRBD2 matching over 8 bases. V lost 0 bases and J lost 0; bases outside the gene matches: 4. This CDR3 region has 16 residues. Germline values: CDR1 SGDLS, CDR2 YYNGEE. The CDR3: CASSVDSGRNQETQYF. The DNA for the CDR3 is TGTGCCAGCAGCGTAGACAGCGGGAGAAACCAAGAGACCCAGTACTTC.

This clonotype was seen at least ten times. The chain uses TRBV6-2 or TRBV6-3 and TRBJ1-1; D call uncertain. The CDR3 has 14 residues. Germline V gene lookup returns CDR1 MNHEY and CDR2 SVGEGT. V lost 6 bases, J lost 4 bases, and 15 bases lay in between. CDR3 nucleotide sequence: TGTGCCAGCAGGATTCACTCTGGGGTCACTGAAGCTTTCTTT. Amino acid sequence: CASRIHSGVTEAFF.

This clonotype was observed at least ten times. This CDR3 reads CASRLAGGEWTDTQYF. CDR3 DNA: TGTGCCAGCAGGTTAGCGGGGGGGGAATGGACAGATACGCAGTATTTT. V and J are TRBV5-6 and TRBJ2-3; 11 bases are shared with TRBD2. This CDR3 contains 16 residues. Germline assignment: CDR1 SGHDT and CDR2 YYEEEE. J gave up 3 bases and V 5 bases, and 8 bases lay outside the gene matches. Full variable domain (outside the CDR3, taken from reference TRBV5-6 and TRBJ2-3): DAGVTQSPTHLIKTRGQQVTLRCSPKSGHDTVSWYQQALGQGPQFIFQYYEEEERQRGNFPDRFSGHQFPNYSSELNVNALLLGDSALYLCASRLAGGEWTDTQYFGPGTRLTVL.